The 15 T cell receptor beta chains below were found in one sample sequenced in a study of T cells after yellow fever vaccination. TCRdb passed the 5' RACE reads through MiXCR, listing each CDR3 protein once. The data contain about 340,000 distinct CDR3 sequences, around 13% of them singletons. The specimen comprised CD4+ T cells sorted from PBMCs, sampled 15 days after the yellow fever booster vaccination. Every receptor here comes from a man aged 18 to 29 who received the YFV17D yellow fever vaccine.

The chain links TRBV10-2 to TRBJ1-2, with D hard to call. The CDR3 runs to 13 residues. CDR1 is WSHSY and CDR2 is SAAADI in the germline V gene. V lost 6 bases and J lost 4, with 12 bases in between. CDR3: CASSGRSLYGYTF. The CDR3 bases are TGCGCCAGCAGCGGTCGTTCCCTCTATGGCTACACCTTC.

The chain carries TRBV18 and TRBJ2-3; TRBD2 might be the D (6 bases). Between the trimmed V and J ends, which lost 3 bases and 2 bases, there was a span of 9 bases. This CDR3 contains 14 residues. Germline V CDR1 and CDR2: KGHSH, LQKENI. The chain's CDR3 is CASSPRDLTDTQYF. In DNA form, the CDR3 reads TGTGCCAGCTCACCGCGGGACCTCACAGATACGCAGTATTTT.

The table lists this clonotype with a few counts. CDR3 in DNA: TGTGCCACCAGCGACGACCCCCACCGGGACAGGGAAGAGACCCAGTACTTC. Translated, it gives CATSDDPHRDREETQYF. The chain recombines TRBV15 with TRBJ2-5; TRBD1 matches 9 bases. With 5 bases clipped from V and 3 bases from J, the junction kept 13 bases outside the gene matches. Germline CDR1 is LNHNV and CDR2 is YYDKDF (reference sequence). The CDR3 runs 17 residues. The full variable domain, completed using reference TRBV15 and TRBJ2-5, is DAMVIQNPRYQVTQFGKPVTLSCSQTLNHNVMYWYQQKSSQAPKLLFHYYDKDFNNEADTPDNFQSRRPNTSFCFLDIRSPGLGDTAMYLCATSDDPHRDREETQYFGPGTRLLVL.

This clonotype has at least ten counts. Compared with germline, one end of the junction differs, possibly owing to a read error. V and J are TRBV5-1 and TRBJ2-3; 8 bases match TRBD2. This CDR3 contains 14 residues. CDR1 SGHRS and CDR2 YFSETQ come from the germline V gene. CDR3 amino acids: CASSLAGSTDTQYF. The CDR3 region has the DNA TGTGCCAGCAGCTTAGCGGGGTCCACAGATACGCAGTATTTT.

The genes are TRBV19 and TRBJ2-6; D is uncertain. V gave up 0 bases and J gave up 4 bases, with 10 bases separating them. This CDR3 comprises 16 residues. From germline, CDR1 is LNHDA and CDR2 SQIVND (reference sequence). CDR3 DNA sequence: TGTGCCAGTAGTATAGATGGGTGGGCCGGGGCCAACGTCCTGACTTTC. Its translation is CASSIDGWAGANVLTF.

This clonotype was recorded many times. The gene calls are TRBV9 and TRBJ1-5, with TRBD1 as a possible D gene (5 bases). This CDR3 has 14 residues. The V and J ends lost 0 bases and 10 bases respectively, with 14 bases between them. The V gene's germline CDR1 is SGDLS and CDR2 YYNGEE. The CDR3, as DNA: TGTGCCAGCAGCGTAGAGGGTCAGGGCGAACCCCAGCATTTT. It encodes CASSVEGQGEPQHF.

CDR3 nucleotides: TGTGCCAGCAGGGATTCCGGGACAGGGACATTCTACGAGCAGTACTTC. Protein: CASRDSGTGTFYEQYF. The chain carries TRBV6-2 or TRBV6-3 and TRBJ2-7; 9 bases map to TRBD1. The germline gives CDR1 MNHEY, CDR2 SVGEGT. The trim removed 6 bases at V and 3 bases at J, leaving 12 bases unmatched. The CDR3 is 16 amino acids.

This clonotype has a count of ten or more. The rearrangement links TRBV25-1 to TRBJ2-2, with D perhaps assigned TRBD1 or TRBD2 (5 bases each). Germline V CDR1 and CDR2: MGHDK, SYGVNS. The CDR3 runs to 17 residues. With 3 bases removed from V and 0 bases from J, the gap between germline ends came to 14 bases. CDR3 amino acids: CASSEGPGRSNTGELFF. The CDR3 nucleotides are TGTGCCAGCAGTGAGGGACCAGGGAGATCGAACACCGGGGAGCTGTTTTTT.

This clonotype was detected only a few times. The V call is TRBV2, the J call TRBJ1-2, with a weak D call TRBD1 (5 bases). Germline V gene data show CDR1 as SNHLY and CDR2 as FYNNEI. The CDR3 loop spans 12 amino acids. V dropped 7 bases and J dropped 8 bases, with 14 bases sitting between them. The CDR3 protein is CASTLTGGGYTF. The CDR3 nucleotides read TGTGCCAGCACCCTCACAGGTGGCGGCTACACCTTC.

The chain is built from TRBV30 and TRBJ1-5; tentatively, D is TRBD1 (5 bases). V dropped 4 bases and J dropped 6 bases, with 16 bases sitting between them. Germline CDR1 reads GTSNPN; CDR2 reads SVGIG (reference sequence). The CDR3 totals 14 residues. CDR3 amino acids: CAWTQTGGSQPQHF. CDR3 bases: TGTGCCTGGACCCAGACCGGGGGTAGTCAGCCCCAGCATTTT.

This clonotype was picked up many times. This chain links TRBV9 with TRBJ2-7, with a tentative D call TRBD1 (5 bases). The CDR3 contains 14 residues. Germline V gene lookup returns CDR1 SGDLS and CDR2 YYNGEE. The V and J ends lost 5 bases and 0 bases respectively, with 12 bases between them. CDR3 region: CASRPGISSYEQYF. For the CDR3, the DNA is TGTGCCAGCAGGCCAGGGATAAGCTCCTACGAGCAGTACTTC. The entire variable domain, with the rest obtained from reference TRBV9 and TRBJ2-7, is as follows: DSGVTQTPKHLITATGQRVTLRCSPRSGDLSVYWYQQSLDQGLQFLIQYYNGEERAKGNILERFSAQQFPDLHSELNLSSLELGDSALYFCASRPGISSYEQYFGPGTRLTVT.

There are a few counts of this clonotype. The chain recombines TRBV6-6 with TRBJ1-3; D is possibly TRBD1 (5 bases). In germline, CDR1 is MNHNY, CDR2 SVGAGI (reference sequence). This CDR3 is 13 amino acids long. Trimming took 11 bases from V and 0 from J, leaving 11 bases between them. This CDR3 reads CAGGTGSGNTIYF. In DNA, the CDR3 is TGTGCCGGAGGCACAGGCTCTGGAAACACCATATATTTT.

This clonotype showed up just a few times. The chain has TRBV4-3 and TRBJ2-3; no firm D call. Trimming left V 5 bases short and J 11 bases short, with 14 bases between. The CDR3 totals 12 residues. CDR1 LGHNA and CDR2 YSLEER come from the germline V gene. The CDR3 is CASSSPDIGQYF. The CDR3 region has the DNA TGCGCCAGCAGCTCCCCCGACATCGGGCAGTATTTT.

CDR3 amino acids: CSARGRGINYGYTF. Written as DNA, the CDR3 is TGCAGTGCTAGAGGACGAGGAATAAACTATGGCTACACCTTC. The V gene is TRBV20-1, the J gene TRBJ1-2; D unresolved. The germline V gene has CDR1 DFQATT and CDR2 SNEGSKA (reference sequence). The CDR3 runs to 14 residues. V gave up 1 base and J gave up 2 bases, with 11 bases separating them.

This chain joins TRBV30 and TRBJ2-3, with D possibly TRBD1 on 7 matching bases. Germline CDR1 and CDR2: GTSNPN and SVGIG (reference sequence). Trimming took 5 bases from V and 6 from J, leaving 15 bases between them. There are 13 residues in the CDR3. The CDR3 nucleotides are TGTGCCTGGTCCCCCGCGGGACAGGATACGCAGTATTTT. Translation: CAWSPAGQDTQYF.